The clone carrying this TCR beta chain was recorded at least ten times. Its specificity is unknown. This CDR3 has 12 residues. V was trimmed by 8 bases and J by 5 bases, leaving 14 bases between them. Germline assignment: CDR1 DFQATT and CDR2 SNEGSKA (reference sequence). The data stem from a study of response to subunit inactivated influenza vaccine. Study-level points and caveats: It was suggested by the authors that few new T cells are recruited by each seasonal influenza vaccination.

MiXCR, applied by TCRdb to the RT-PCR reads, yields one record per CDR3 protein. The data show 800,000 to 1,000,000 distinct CDR3 sequences, with 21% seen just once and 10% held by the top ten. This chain connects TRBV20-1 to TRBJ2-3; D possibly corresponds to TRBD2 (6 bases). This TCR came from a man in his forties or fifties who received an inactivated influenza vaccine. The specimen was PBMCs from blood, collected around 5 days after vaccination. The CDR3 reads CSTPTGVDTQYF. CDR3 DNA: TGCAGTACCCCGACGGGGGTAGATACGCAGTATTTT.